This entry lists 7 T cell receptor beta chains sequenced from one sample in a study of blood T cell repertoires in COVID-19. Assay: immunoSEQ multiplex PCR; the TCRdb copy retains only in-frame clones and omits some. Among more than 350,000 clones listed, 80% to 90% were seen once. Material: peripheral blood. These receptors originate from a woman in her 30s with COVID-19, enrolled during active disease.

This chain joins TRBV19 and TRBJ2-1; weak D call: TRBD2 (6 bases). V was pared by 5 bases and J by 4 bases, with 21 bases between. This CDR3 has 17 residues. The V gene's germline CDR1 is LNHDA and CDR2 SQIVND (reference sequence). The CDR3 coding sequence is TGTGCCAGTAGTCCCACCGGAGGGCAGTCAGTTTACAATGAGCAGTTCTTC. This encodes CASSPTGGQSVYNEQFF.

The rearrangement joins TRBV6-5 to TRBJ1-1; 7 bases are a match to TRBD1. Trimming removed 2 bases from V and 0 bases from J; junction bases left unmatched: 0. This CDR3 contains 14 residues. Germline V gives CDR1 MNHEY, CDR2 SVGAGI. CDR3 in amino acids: CASSYQGVNTEAFF. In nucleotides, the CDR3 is TGTGCCAGCAGTTACCAGGGGGTGAACACTGAAGCTTTCTTT.

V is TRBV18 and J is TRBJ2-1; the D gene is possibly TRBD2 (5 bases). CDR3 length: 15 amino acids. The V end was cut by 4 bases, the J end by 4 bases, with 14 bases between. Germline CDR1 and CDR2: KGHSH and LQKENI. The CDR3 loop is CASSLRPGDYNEQFF. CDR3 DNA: TGTGCCAGCTCACTTCGTCCCGGGGATTACAATGAGCAGTTCTTC.

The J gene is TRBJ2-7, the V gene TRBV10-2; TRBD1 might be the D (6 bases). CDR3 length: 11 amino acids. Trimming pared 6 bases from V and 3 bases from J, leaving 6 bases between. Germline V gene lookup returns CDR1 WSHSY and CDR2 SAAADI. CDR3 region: CASRDSYEQYV. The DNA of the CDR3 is TGCGCCAGCAGGGACAGCTACGAGCAGTACGTC.

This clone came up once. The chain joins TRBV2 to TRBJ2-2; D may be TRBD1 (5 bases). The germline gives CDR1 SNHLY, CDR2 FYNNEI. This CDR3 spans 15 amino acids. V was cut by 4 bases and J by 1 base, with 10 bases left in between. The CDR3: CASSAQQENTGELFF. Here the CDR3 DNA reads TGTGCCAGCAGTGCTCAACAGGAGAACACCGGGGAGCTGTTTTTT.

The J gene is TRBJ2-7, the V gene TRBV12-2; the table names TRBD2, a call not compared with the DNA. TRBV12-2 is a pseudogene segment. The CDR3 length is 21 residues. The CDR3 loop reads CASRLEGTSGRAVPTTYEQYV. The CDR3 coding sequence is TGTGCAAGTCGCTTAGAGGGGACTAGCGGGAGGGCCGTCCCCACAACCTACGAGCAGTACGTC.

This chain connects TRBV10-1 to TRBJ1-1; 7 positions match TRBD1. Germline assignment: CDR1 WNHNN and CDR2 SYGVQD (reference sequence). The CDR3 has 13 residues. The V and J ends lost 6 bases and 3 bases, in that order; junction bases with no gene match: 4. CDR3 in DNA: TGCGCCAGCAGCGGACAGGTAGACACTGAAGCTTTCTTT. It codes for CASSGQVDTEAFF.